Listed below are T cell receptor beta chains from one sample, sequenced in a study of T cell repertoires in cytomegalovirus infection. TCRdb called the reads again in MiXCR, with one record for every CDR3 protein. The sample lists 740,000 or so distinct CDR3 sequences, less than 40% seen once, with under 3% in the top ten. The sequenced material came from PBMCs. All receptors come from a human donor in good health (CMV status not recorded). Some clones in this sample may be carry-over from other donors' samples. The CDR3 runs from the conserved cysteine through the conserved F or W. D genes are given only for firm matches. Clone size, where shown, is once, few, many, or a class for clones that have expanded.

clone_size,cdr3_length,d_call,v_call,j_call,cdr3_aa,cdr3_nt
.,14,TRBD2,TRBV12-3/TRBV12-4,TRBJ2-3,CASRPGGAPDTQYF,TGTGCCAGCAGACCCGGGGGGGCCCCAGATACGCAGTATTTT
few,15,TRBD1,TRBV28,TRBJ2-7,CASSSRQGVIYEQYF,TGTGCCAGCAGTTCGAGACAGGGGGTCATCTACGAGCAGTACTTC
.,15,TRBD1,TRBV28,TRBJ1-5,CDTLEQGYINHPQHF,TGTGACACCCTTGAACAGGGGTATATCAATCATCCCCAGCATTTT
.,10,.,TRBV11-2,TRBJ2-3,CASALDTQYF,TGTGCCAGCGCTTTAGATACGCAGTATTTT
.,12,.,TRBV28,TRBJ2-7,CASSLRAREQYF,TGTGCCAGCAGCCTCAGGGCGAGGGAGCAGTACTTC
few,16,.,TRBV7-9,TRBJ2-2,CASSLTTSGGGGELFF,TGTGCCAGCAGCTTAACTACCTCGGGGGGCGGCGGGGAGCTGTTTTTT
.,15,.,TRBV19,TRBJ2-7,CASMIAGRVSYEQYF,TGTGCCAGTATGATCGCGGGACGGGTCTCCTACGAGCAGTACTTC
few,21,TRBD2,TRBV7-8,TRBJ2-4,CASSLVRGGGPGSGAKNIQYF,TGTGCCAGCAGCTTAGTTCGCGGGGGAGGGCCTGGGTCGGGGGCCAAAAACATTCAGTACTTC
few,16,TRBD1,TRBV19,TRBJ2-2,CASHHLGTGPTGELFF,TGTGCCAGCCACCACCTAGGGACAGGGCCTACCGGGGAGCTGTTTTTT
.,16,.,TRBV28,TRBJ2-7,CASSRPETQNQYEQYF,TGTGCCAGCAGCCGCCCCGAGACCCAAAACCAGTACGAGCAGTACTTC
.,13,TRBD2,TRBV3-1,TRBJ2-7,CASSQARGNEQYF,TGTGCCAGCAGCCAGGCGCGGGGGAACGAGCAGTACTTC
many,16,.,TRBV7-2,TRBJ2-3,CASSSEPPGVGDTQYF,TGTGCCAGCAGCTCCGAGCCCCCGGGAGTCGGGGATACGCAGTATTTT
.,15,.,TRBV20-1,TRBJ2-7,CSARPYTGMGLEQYF,TGCAGTGCTAGACCCTATACAGGGATGGGTCTTGAGCAGTACTTC
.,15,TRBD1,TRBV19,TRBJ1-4,CASTLGYRGKEKLFF,TGTGCCAGTACGCTGGGGTACAGGGGGAAGGAAAAACTGTTTTTT
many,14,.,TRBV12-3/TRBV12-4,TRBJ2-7,CATGTGISTYEQYF,TGTGCCACTGGTACAGGGATTTCAACCTACGAGCAGTACTTC
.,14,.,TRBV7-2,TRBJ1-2,CASSREGPMAGYTF,TGTGCCAGCAGCCGAGAGGGACCCATGGCCGGCTACACCTTC